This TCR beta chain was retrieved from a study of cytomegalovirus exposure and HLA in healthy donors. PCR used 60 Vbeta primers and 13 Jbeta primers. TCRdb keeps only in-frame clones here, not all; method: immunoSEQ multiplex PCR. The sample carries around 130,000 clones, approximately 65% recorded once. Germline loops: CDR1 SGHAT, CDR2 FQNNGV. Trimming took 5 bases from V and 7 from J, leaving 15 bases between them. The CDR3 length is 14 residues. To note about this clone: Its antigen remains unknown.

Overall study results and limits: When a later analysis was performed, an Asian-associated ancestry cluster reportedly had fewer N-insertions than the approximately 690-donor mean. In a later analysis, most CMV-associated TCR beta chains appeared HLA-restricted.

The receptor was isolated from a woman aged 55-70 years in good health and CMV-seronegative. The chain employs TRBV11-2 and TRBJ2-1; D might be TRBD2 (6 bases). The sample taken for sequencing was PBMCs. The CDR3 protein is CASSRSSALNEQFF. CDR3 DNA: TGTGCCAGCAGCAGATCTAGCGCCCTTAATGAGCAGTTCTTC. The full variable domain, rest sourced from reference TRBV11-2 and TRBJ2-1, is EAGVAQSPRYKIIEKRQSVAFWCNPISGHATLYWYQQILGQGPKLLIQFQNNGVVDDSQLPKDRFSAERLKGVDSTLKIQPAKLEDSAVYLCASSRSSALNEQFFGPGTRLTVL.